The 23 T cell receptor beta chains given below trace back to one sample, sequenced in a study of T cells in Graves' hyperthyroidism and ophthalmopathy. Researchers amplified the TCR beta CDR3 regions from RNA transcripts. The HTBI set primed first-round TCR CDR3 RT-PCR. TCRdb re-called the multiplex PCR reads through MiXCR, storing one row per CDR3 protein. The sample records some 580,000 distinct CDR3 sequences, around 16% being singletons. The source material was blood. These receptors all stem from a woman between 35 and 50 years old with Graves' ophthalmopathy.

This chain links TRBV5-1 with TRBJ2-5, with 14 bases aligning to TRBD2. The CDR3 is 18 residues long. The germline CDR1 and CDR2 sequences are SGHRS and YFSETQ. The junction had 8 bases not matched to a gene; V was cut back by 0 bases and J by 4 bases. CDR3 amino acids: CASSLAPGTSGRGETQYF. The CDR3 nucleotides read TGCGCCAGCAGCTTGGCCCCCGGGACTAGCGGGAGAGGAGAGACCCAGTACTTC.

This clonotype was counted between two and nine times. The chain is built from TRBV4-1 and TRBJ2-2; TRBD2 agrees at 9 bases. The germline CDR1 and CDR2 sequences are MGHRA and YSYEKL. The CDR3 length is 16 residues. Germline trimming cut 1 base from V and 4 bases from J; bases unmatched to any gene: 4. The CDR3 DNA follows: TGCGCCAGCAGCCAAGGGCGGGGGGGCGGCACCGGGGAGCTGTTTTTT. It translates to CASSQGRGGGTGELFF.

This chain joins TRBV20-1 and TRBJ2-1; 8 bases align to TRBD1. V dropped 6 bases and J dropped 3; count of bases not matched to a gene: 13. CDR3 size: 16 residues. CDR1 and CDR2 (germline): DFQATT, SNEGSKA (reference sequence). Here the CDR3 reads CSAYRTGKELYNEQFF. CDR3 in DNA: TGCAGTGCCTATCGGACAGGGAAGGAACTCTACAATGAGCAGTTCTTC.

This clonotype was seen a handful of times. The chain uses TRBV29-1 and TRBJ2-1, with 10 bases identical to TRBD2. There are 14 residues in the CDR3. Germline V gives CDR1 SQVTM, CDR2 ANQGSEA. The trim removed 3 bases at V and 4 bases at J, leaving 3 bases unmatched. The CDR3 protein is CSVDLAGAYNEQFF. CDR3 bases: TGCAGCGTTGACCTAGCGGGGGCGTACAATGAGCAGTTCTTC.

The gene calls are TRBV4-2 and TRBJ2-3; possible D gene TRBD2, 7 bases. The CDR3 totals 17 residues. Trimming stripped 0 bases from V and 6 bases from J, with 19 bases between. Germline assignment: CDR1 LGHNA and CDR2 YNFKEQ. DNA for the CDR3: TGTGCCAGCAGCCAAGATATCCTGGGGGGGGGCCAGGATACGCAGTATTTT. Encoded protein: CASSQDILGGGQDTQYF.

This chain links TRBV20-1 with TRBJ2-7; 8 nucleotides align to TRBD2. The germline V gene encodes CDR1 DFQATT and CDR2 SNEGSKA (reference sequence). CDR3 length: 17 amino acids. The trim removed 1 base at V and 4 bases at J, leaving 15 bases unmatched. The CDR3 region is CSARGPGGALTKYEQYF. The CDR3 nucleotides are TGCAGTGCTAGAGGTCCGGGGGGGGCGCTGACTAAATACGAGCAGTACTTC.

V usage is TRBV6-1 and J usage is TRBJ2-6; D not certain. CDR3 length equals 14 residues. Trimming cost V 10 bases and J 0 bases, with 10 bases left between them. Germline values: CDR1 MNHNS, CDR2 SASEGT. CDR3 nucleotides: TGTGCCACCCACACGGACTCTGGGGCCAACGTCCTGACTTTC. This codes for CATHTDSGANVLTF.

Ten or more counts support this clonotype. The chain uses TRBV3-1 and TRBJ2-5; D remains unclear. Per germline, CDR1 LGHDT and CDR2 YNNKEL (reference sequence). Trimming pared 0 bases from V and 3 bases from J, leaving 11 bases between. This CDR3 comprises 15 residues. CDR3: CASSQDPRLKETQYF. The CDR3 DNA follows: TGTGCCAGCAGCCAAGATCCGAGATTGAAAGAGACCCAGTACTTC.

The CDR3 sequence is CASSEGTYGYTF. The DNA of the CDR3 is TGTGCCAGCAGTGAGGGTACTTATGGCTACACCTTC. The chain uses TRBV6-1 and TRBJ1-2; D remains ambiguous. The CDR3 is made up of 12 amino acids. Germline CDR1 reads MNHNS; CDR2 reads SASEGT. Trimming took 3 bases from V and 5 from J, leaving 7 bases between them.

The chain has TRBV6-1 and TRBJ2-1, with D uncertain. Trimming stripped 7 bases from V and 5 bases from J, with 15 bases between. The length of the CDR3 is 14 residues. Per the germline V gene, CDR1 is MNHNS and CDR2 is SASEGT. The CDR3 sequence: CASTKSAIDNEQFF. The CDR3 nucleotides read TGTGCCAGCACCAAATCAGCCATCGACAATGAGCAGTTCTTC.

This clonotype was found many times. The V call is TRBV20-1, the J call TRBJ2-1; D uncertain. The V gene's germline CDR1 is DFQATT and CDR2 SNEGSKA (reference sequence). The CDR3 covers 12 residues. V was clipped by 6 bases and J by 8 bases, with 14 bases between them. CDR3 sequence reads: CSALPGAYEQFF. CDR3 coding DNA: TGCAGTGCCCTACCGGGTGCCTATGAGCAGTTCTTC.

The sample holds many counts of this clonotype. The V gene is TRBV15, the J gene TRBJ2-1; 12 nucleotides agree with TRBD2. Germline V CDR1 and CDR2: LNHNV, YYDKDF (reference sequence). With V trimmed by 0 bases and J by 6 bases, 0 bases remained unmatched. The CDR3 is 15 amino acids. In DNA form, the CDR3 reads TGTGCCACCAGCAGAGAACTAGCGGGAGGCAATGAGCAGTTCTTC. Translation: CATSRELAGGNEQFF. The variable domain in full, with the rest retrieved from reference TRBV15 and TRBJ2-1, is DAMVIQNPRYQVTQFGKPVTLSCSQTLNHNVMYWYQQKSSQAPKLLFHYYDKDFNNEADTPDNFQSRRPNTSFCFLDIRSPGLGDTAMYLCATSRELAGGNEQFFGPGTRLTVL.

A word on this clonotype: A much larger clone lies a single base off, so this may be a read error. The chain employs TRBV7-2 and TRBJ1-5, with a possible D match to TRBD2 (6 bases). The closer fit of TRBJ2-3 to the DNA end suggests the J call may be wrong. Germline assignment: CDR1 SGHTA and CDR2 FQGNSA. This CDR3 has 14 amino acids. The CDR3 bases are TGTGCCAGCAGCCCGGGGGTTAGCAATCAGCCCCAGTATTTT. Encoded protein: CASSPGVSNQPQYF.

This clonotype was picked up many times. The chain uses TRBV12-3 or TRBV12-4 and TRBJ2-5, with 9 positions matching TRBD2. V dropped 6 bases and J dropped 5; count of bases not matched to a gene: 7. The CDR3 has 14 amino acids. The CDR3 loop reads CASRNSGRPETQYF. In DNA, the CDR3 is TGTGCCAGCAGAAATAGCGGGAGACCGGAGACCCAGTACTTC.

Only a few counts were recorded for this clonotype. V and J are TRBV29-1 and TRBJ1-3; 11 bases line up with TRBD1. J gave up 7 bases and V 7 bases, and 6 bases lay outside the gene matches. Per germline, CDR1 SQVTM and CDR2 ANQGSEA. This CDR3 region has 13 residues. The CDR3 is CSGSGTGGNTIYF. The DNA for the CDR3 is TGCAGCGGTTCCGGGACAGGGGGTAACACCATATATTTT.

The V and J genes are TRBV6-5 and TRBJ1-6, with TRBD1 matching over 7 bases. Germline V gene lookup returns CDR1 MNHEY and CDR2 SVGAGI. CDR3 length: 19 amino acids. The J segment lost 10 bases and the V segment lost 2 bases, leaving 20 bases of the junction unmatched. CDR3 sequence reads: CASSYTVTLGRGLGSPLHF. For the CDR3, the DNA is TGTGCCAGCAGTTACACGGTAACACTCGGTAGGGGGCTGGGATCACCCCTCCACTTT.

About this clonotype: One base away lies a much larger clone, so this may be a sequencing read error. V gene TRBV12-3 or TRBV12-4 combines with J gene TRBJ2-1; D might be TRBD1 or TRBD2, each matching 5 bases. The CDR3 is 15 residues long. The CDR3 DNA sequence: TGTGCCAGCAGTTTTTGGGGGAGCTCCTGCAATGAGCAGTTCTTC. Its protein product is CASSFWGSSCNEQFF.

This clonotype was seen a few times. The chain carries TRBV20-1 and TRBJ2-7; 9 nucleotides line up with TRBD2. V shed 1 base and J 3 bases; nucleotides not matched to a gene: 7. Germline assignment: CDR1 DFQATT and CDR2 SNEGSKA (reference sequence). This CDR3 has 15 residues. The CDR3 DNA sequence: TGCAGTGCTAGAGCCCCCGGGACTAGCTTCTACGAGCAGTACTTC. Translated: CSARAPGTSFYEQYF.

This clonotype was recorded many times. The chain joins TRBV29-1 to TRBJ2-1; TRBD2 matches 8 bases. Trimming removed 5 bases from V and 4 bases from J; junction bases left unmatched: 7. Germline values: CDR1 SQVTM, CDR2 ANQGSEA. The CDR3 is made up of 14 amino acids. CDR3 sequence (DNA): TGCAGCGTTTCCGATGGACTAGCATACAATGAGCAGTTCTTC. Encoded protein: CSVSDGLAYNEQFF.

This rearrangement joins TRBV7-2 to TRBJ1-2; 8 positions agree with TRBD1. V trimming: 1 base; J trimming: 6 bases; junction bases outside the gene matches: 7. The CDR3 has 15 residues. The germline CDR1 and CDR2 sequences are SGHTA and FQGNSA. CDR3 loop: CASSLGRTGLDGYTF. DNA for the CDR3: TGTGCCAGCAGCTTAGGTCGGACAGGGCTGGATGGCTACACCTTC.

This chain connects TRBV20-1 to TRBJ2-2; 11 bases are a match to TRBD2. The germline V gene encodes CDR1 DFQATT and CDR2 SNEGSKA (reference sequence). The junction had 15 bases not matched to a gene; V was cut back by 6 bases and J by 3 bases. CDR3 length: 18 residues. Written as DNA, the CDR3 is TGCAGTGCCTATGGGAGTAGCGGGGGGGCGTCTGACACCGGGGAGCTGTTTTTT. Protein: CSAYGSSGGASDTGELFF.

About this clonotype: Its ends do not fully match the called genes, so a read error is possible. This chain connects TRBV2 to TRBJ2-7; 9 bases map to TRBD1. The germline CDR1 and CDR2 sequences are SNHLY and FYNNEI. The CDR3 is made up of 11 amino acids. CDR3: CASRGQGSWAF. The CDR3 DNA is TGTGCCAGCAGGGGACAGGGTTCTTGGGCGTTC.

This clonotype was counted only a few times. The V gene is TRBV13, the J gene TRBJ2-7, with unresolved D. Germline loops: CDR1 PRHDT, CDR2 FYEKMQ (reference sequence). V was clipped by 5 bases and J by 6 bases, with 14 bases between them. The CDR3 totals 13 residues. CDR3 bases: TGTGCCAGCAGCACCAGAACCAGTGGCGAGCAGTACTTC. Protein: CASSTRTSGEQYF.